The 5 T cell receptor beta chains below were found in one sample sequenced in a study of cytomegalovirus exposure and HLA in healthy donors (dated by TCRdb to between 2016 and 2019). Receptor amplification or capture employed the immunoSEQ multiplex PCR assay. For the multiplex PCR, a mixture combining 60 forward primers for TCR Vbeta segments and 13 reverse primers for TCR Jbeta segments was used. In TCRdb, the immuneACCESS table is reduced to in-frame sequences with V and J assigned. These tables do not hold every clone; where another copy was compared, an unresolved V gene accounts for under half, and the others remain unexplained. The sample has about 46,000 clones on record. The ten largest clonotypes hold about 1.2% of the sample. The specimen was PBMCs. Receptors were obtained from a woman in her thirties or forties in good health and CMV-seronegative.

The chain recombines TRBV15 with TRBJ1-4; D is ambiguous. The germline gives CDR1 LNHNV, CDR2 YYDKDF (reference sequence). V lost 4 bases and J lost 6, with 12 bases in between. This CDR3 spans 14 amino acids. Written as DNA, the CDR3 is TGTGCCACCAGCAACGTAGGAGGTGATGAAAAACTGTTTTTT. Amino acids: CATSNVGGDEKLFF. Full variable domain (missing parts from reference TRBV15 and TRBJ1-4): DAMVIQNPRYQVTQFGKPVTLSCSQTLNHNVMYWYQQKSSQAPKLLFHYYDKDFNNEADTPDNFQSRRPNTSFCFLDIRSPGLGDTAMYLCATSNVGGDEKLFFGSGTQLSVL.

The genes are TRBV28 and TRBJ1-2; D may be TRBD1 (6 bases). Germline V CDR1 and CDR2: MDHEN, SYDVKM. The CDR3 contains 14 residues. The V end was cut by 5 bases, the J end by 4 bases, with 14 bases between. CDR3 DNA: TGTGCCAGCAGTCCCAACAGGGTGGGCTATGGCTACACCTTC. Translated, it gives CASSPNRVGYGYTF.

This chain uses TRBV7-9 with TRBJ2-1; 12 bases map to TRBD2. The V gene's germline CDR1 is SEHNR and CDR2 FQNEAQ (reference sequence). The CDR3 runs to 15 residues. J was trimmed by 10 bases and V by 4 bases; bases with no gene match: 8. Here the CDR3 DNA reads TGTGCCAGCAGCTCGTGGACTAGCGGGACATGGGAGCAGTTCTTC. This gives the protein CASSSWTSGTWEQFF.

The rearrangement joins TRBV2 to TRBJ1-1; 8 nucleotides match TRBD1. The CDR3 is 15 residues long. The ends lost 7 bases at V and 0 bases at J; junction bases unmatched: 7. CDR1 is SNHLY, CDR2 FYNNEI, per germline. The DNA of the CDR3 is TGTGCCAGCACGGGACAGGTCCTCTTGAACACTGAAGCTTTCTTT. Translation gives CASTGQVLLNTEAFF. The full variable domain, its missing parts supplied by reference TRBV2 and TRBJ1-1, is EPEVTQTPSHQVTQMGQEVILRCVPISNHLYFYWYRQILGQKVEFLVSFYNNEISEKSEIFDDQFSVERPDGSNFTLKIRSTKLEDSAMYFCASTGQVLLNTEAFFGQGTRLTVV.

The CDR3 loop is CASSSGQGATSGANVLTF. CDR3 nucleotide sequence: TGTGCCAGCAGTTCGGGACAGGGGGCTACCTCTGGGGCCAACGTCCTGACTTTC. This sequence joins TRBV27 and TRBJ2-6; 12 bases agree with TRBD1. Germline CDR1 is MNHEY and CDR2 is SMNVEV (reference sequence). Trimming cost V 4 bases and J 0 bases; bases outside gene matches: 4. The CDR3 extends over 18 amino acids.